The 16 T cell receptor beta chains presented below share a single source sample, sequenced in a study of blood T cells in healthy people across ages. For the second PCR, which ran for 7 to 11 cycles, a sample-barcoded 5' primer and a J-beta primer mix were used. One entry per CDR3 protein, called by TCRdb with MiXCR from the 5' RACE reads. The sample consists of some 760,000 distinct CDR3 sequences, roughly 25% of them appearing once. The same specimen was also included in a second study, on T cells of mothers and their children.

The sequencing input was blood. These receptors all stem from a boy aged 5-17 years in good health.

V gene TRBV20-1 combines with J gene TRBJ2-5; 8 bases match TRBD1. The trim removed 6 bases at V and 4 bases at J, leaving 10 bases unmatched. Germline CDR1 is DFQATT and CDR2 is SNEGSKA (reference sequence). This CDR3 has 14 amino acids. The CDR3 sequence is CSARDRGGAETQYF. DNA for the CDR3: TGCAGTGCACGCGACAGGGGTGGAGCAGAGACCCAGTACTTC.

This clonotype was picked up a small number of times. The V gene is TRBV7-2, the J gene TRBJ2-5; D call uncertain. Germline loops: CDR1 SGHTA, CDR2 FQGNSA. Trimming took 5 bases from V and 4 from J, leaving 17 bases between them. The CDR3 length is 15 residues. The CDR3 protein is CASSLESGVRETQYF. CDR3 coding DNA: TGTGCCAGCAGCCTAGAAAGTGGGGTACGAGAGACCCAGTACTTC.

This clonotype was detected only a few times. The chain has TRBV7-2 and TRBJ2-7; the D is unclear. CDR1 and CDR2 (germline): SGHTA, FQGNSA. Deletions cut 5 bases from V and 0 bases from J, with 11 bases between. This CDR3 is 14 amino acids long. The CDR3 sequence is CASSPQPSSYEQYF. CDR3 coding DNA: TGTGCCAGCAGCCCACAACCGAGCTCCTACGAGCAGTACTTC. The full variable domain, with the rest looked up from reference TRBV7-2 and TRBJ2-7, is GAGVSQSPSNKVTEKGKDVELRCDPISGHTALYWYRQSLGQGLEFLIYFQGNSAPDKSGLPSDRFSAERTGGSVSTLTIQRTQQEDSAVYLCASSPQPSSYEQYFGPGTRLTVT.

This chain uses TRBV7-2 with TRBJ2-4; D ambiguous. The germline gives CDR1 SGHTA, CDR2 FQGNSA. This CDR3 region has 15 residues. Between the trimmed V and J ends, which lost 2 bases and 2 bases, there was a span of 10 bases. The CDR3 sequence is CASSLTQASKNIQYF. The CDR3 nucleotides are TGTGCCAGCAGCTTAACGCAGGCTTCCAAAAACATTCAGTACTTC. Using reference TRBV7-2 and TRBJ2-4 for the parts outside the CDR3, the full variable domain is GAGVSQSPSNKVTEKGKDVELRCDPISGHTALYWYRQSLGQGLEFLIYFQGNSAPDKSGLPSDRFSAERTGGSVSTLTIQRTQQEDSAVYLCASSLTQASKNIQYFGAGTRLSVL.

The rearrangement links TRBV20-1 to TRBJ2-7; TRBD2 matches 8 bases. This CDR3 has 14 residues. Germline CDR1 is DFQATT and CDR2 is SNEGSKA (reference sequence). V was pared by 4 bases and J by 0 bases, with 5 bases of the junction left unmatched. DNA of the CDR3: TGCAGTGCTATCCCACTAGCGGTCTCCTACGAGCAGTACTTC. Its translation is CSAIPLAVSYEQYF.

The chain employs TRBV3-1 and TRBJ1-1, with 8 bases lining up with TRBD1. Per the germline V gene, CDR1 is LGHDT and CDR2 is YNNKEL (reference sequence). CDR3 length equals 13 residues. V was pared by 6 bases and J by 6 bases, with 6 bases of the junction left unmatched. The CDR3: CASRGDRGAEAFF. The CDR3 DNA reads TGTGCCAGCAGAGGAGACAGGGGCGCTGAAGCTTTCTTT. Full variable domain (missing parts from reference TRBV3-1 and TRBJ1-1): DTAVSQTPKYLVTQMGNDKSIKCEQNLGHDTMYWYKQDSKKFLKIMFSYNNKELIINETVPNRFSPKSPDKAHLNLHINSLELGDSAVYFCASRGDRGAEAFFGQGTRLTVV.

This clonotype was seen a few times. The chain joins TRBV4-3 to TRBJ2-1, with 11 bases lining up with TRBD1. The CDR3 is 15 amino acids. The ends lost 4 bases at V and 2 bases at J; junction bases unmatched: 1. The germline V gene encodes CDR1 LGHNA and CDR2 YSLEER. The CDR3 DNA follows: TGCGCCAGCAGCCGGGACAGGGGGACCTACAATGAGCAGTTCTTC. Protein: CASSRDRGTYNEQFF.

The chain couples TRBV20-1 to TRBJ2-3; TRBD1 is a possible D gene (5 bases). The V end lost 5 bases, the J end lost 1 base, and 22 bases lay between the germline ends. The length of the CDR3 is 17 residues. Per germline, CDR1 DFQATT and CDR2 SNEGSKA (reference sequence). In DNA form, the CDR3 reads TGCAGTGCTGACGGAAGCTCAGGGTTTATGGGCACAGATACGCAGTATTTT. Translation: CSADGSSGFMGTDTQYF.

The table lists this clonotype with a count of one. The gene calls are TRBV7-9 and TRBJ2-6; 9 nucleotides align to TRBD1. The trim removed 7 bases at V and 4 bases at J, leaving 14 bases unmatched. The CDR3 sequence is 18 residues long. CDR1 is SEHNR, CDR2 FQNEAQ, per germline (reference sequence). In DNA form, the CDR3 reads TGTGCCAGCATCCCTTCCGGACAGGGGATATTGGGGGCCAACGTCCTGACTTTC. Translating gives CASIPSGQGILGANVLTF.

The table lists this clonotype with a few counts. This chain links TRBV12-3 or TRBV12-4 with TRBJ2-6, with D possibly TRBD1 on 6 matching bases. V lost 5 bases to trimming and J lost 0 bases, with 11 bases between them. This CDR3 is built from 16 residues. The CDR3 loop reads CASSPDRFSGANVLTF. CDR3 sequence (DNA): TGTGCCAGCAGTCCTGACAGGTTCTCTGGGGCCAACGTCCTGACTTTC.

This sequence joins TRBV4-3 and TRBJ2-5; TRBD1 matches at 9 bases. The CDR3 consists of 15 residues. CDR1 LGHNA and CDR2 YSLEER come from the germline V gene. The ends lost 1 base at V and 5 bases at J; junction bases unmatched: 5. The CDR3 is CASSQGDRDAETQYF. The CDR3 DNA sequence: TGCGCCAGCAGCCAAGGGGACAGGGATGCCGAGACCCAGTACTTC.

This rearrangement joins TRBV28 to TRBJ2-7; D is possibly TRBD1 (5 bases). The CDR3 runs 16 residues. The V gene lost 4 bases and the J gene lost 3 bases, with 19 bases spanning the gap. Germline lookup yields CDR1 MDHEN and CDR2 SYDVKM. The CDR3 DNA follows: TGTGCCAGCAGTTCCTTGGGGCAGACCCTGCTCTACGAGCAGTACTTC. It codes for CASSSLGQTLLYEQYF. Complete variable domain (other parts from reference TRBV28 and TRBJ2-7): DVKVTQSSRYLVKRTGEKVFLECVQDMDHENMFWYRQDPGLGLRLIYFSYDVKMKEKGDIPEGYSVSREKKERFSLILESASTNQTSMYLCASSSLGQTLLYEQYFGPGTRLTVT.

In this sample, this clonotype turned up a few times. This rearrangement joins TRBV5-1 to TRBJ2-2, with D unresolved. The CDR3 extends over 16 amino acids. V lost 0 bases, J lost 3 bases, and 12 bases lay in between. In germline, CDR1 is SGHRS, CDR2 YFSETQ. CDR3 bases: TGCGCCAGCAGCTTGGCCCTTGACGGAGACACCGGGGAGCTGTTTTTT. Protein sequence: CASSLALDGDTGELFF.

This clonotype has just a few counts. A junction boundary mismatches the germline segment, possibly from a read error. The chain is built from TRBV6-6 and TRBJ1-5, with D perhaps TRBD1 (5 bases). CDR1 and CDR2 (germline): MNHNY, SVGAGI (reference sequence). This CDR3 contains 15 residues. The CDR3 DNA reads TGTACCAGCAGTTACGAGTTGGGGGAGGGCCAGCCCCAGCATTTT. Translated: CTSSYELGEGQPQHF.

This clonotype was found a few times. The chain combines TRBV14 with TRBJ2-3; 10 bases agree with TRBD2. The CDR3 has 16 amino acids. V gave up 5 bases and J gave up 2 bases; unmatched junction bases: 7. Germline CDR1 SGHDN, CDR2 FVKESK. CDR3 DNA: TGTGCCAGCAGCAACTTACTAGCGGGACCCACAGATACGCAGTATTTT. It codes for CASSNLLAGPTDTQYF.

The rearrangement joins TRBV7-2 to TRBJ1-6; D uncertain. The V end was cut by 4 bases, the J end by 7 bases, with 8 bases between. This CDR3 is 13 amino acids long. The V gene's germline CDR1 is SGHTA and CDR2 FQGNSA. CDR3 nucleotide sequence: TGTGCCAGCAGCTCCCAAGTGAATTCACCCCTCCACTTT. Translating gives CASSSQVNSPLHF.